These 27 T cell receptor beta chains came from one sample sequenced in a study of blood T cell repertoires in COVID-19. The protocol was immunoSEQ multiplex PCR, while the TCRdb copy is restricted to in-frame clones and leaves out a portion. The sample carries 200,000 or so clones, 81% recorded once. The sequenced sample was peripheral blood. The receptors were sampled from a woman at least 80 years old with COVID-19, enrolled during active disease.

This chain joins TRBV4-1 and TRBJ1-2; D might be TRBD1 (6 bases). Deletions cut 1 base from V and 3 bases from J, with 12 bases between. There are 15 residues in the CDR3. CDR1 and CDR2 from the germline V gene are MGHRA and YSYEKL. CDR3: CASSQAVGAHYGYTF. The DNA of the CDR3 is TGCGCCAGCAGCCAAGCTGTGGGGGCTCACTATGGCTACACCTTC.

The V call is TRBV7-9, the J call TRBJ1-3; possible D gene TRBD1, 5 bases. Trimming shortened V by 2 bases and J by 0 bases, and 8 bases separated the two germline ends. This CDR3 is built from 15 residues. The V gene's germline CDR1 is SEHNR and CDR2 FQNEAQ (reference sequence). The chain's CDR3 is CASSLNTGSGNTIYF. The CDR3 DNA sequence: TGTGCCAGCAGCTTAAATACAGGCTCTGGAAACACCATATATTTT.

CDR3 nucleotide sequence: TGTGCCTGGACGACAGGGGACTATGGCTACACCTTC. Protein: CAWTTGDYGYTF. This chain joins TRBV30 and TRBJ1-2; 8 bases are shared with TRBD1. The germline V gene encodes CDR1 GTSNPN and CDR2 SVGIG (reference sequence). The CDR3 has 12 amino acids. The junction had 1 base not matched to a gene; V was cut back by 4 bases and J by 3 bases.

The chain has TRBV7-8 and TRBJ2-7, with D hard to call. V was trimmed by 5 bases and J by 1 base, leaving 12 bases between them. The CDR3 loop spans 14 amino acids. Germline V lookup: CDR1 SGHVS, CDR2 FQNEAQ. The CDR3 protein is CASSPLTASYEQYF. In DNA form, the CDR3 reads TGTGCCAGCAGCCCGCTGACTGCTTCCTACGAGCAGTACTTC.

In its sample, this clone was seen once. V gene TRBV27 combines with J gene TRBJ1-1; D remains ambiguous. The V and J ends lost 3 bases and 1 base respectively, with 9 bases between them. The germline CDR1 and CDR2 sequences are MNHEY and SMNVEV (reference sequence). This CDR3 region has 14 residues. CDR3 residues: CASSFGGPNTEAFF. CDR3 DNA: TGTGCCAGCAGTTTTGGAGGGCCGAACACTGAAGCTTTCTTT.

This chain connects TRBV27 to TRBJ2-7; maybe TRBD2 (6 bases). Germline V gives CDR1 MNHEY, CDR2 SMNVEV (reference sequence). V was shortened by 4 bases and J by 1 base, with 14 bases between the two germline ends. The CDR3 loop spans 15 amino acids. DNA of the CDR3: TGTGCCAGCAGTTATCGGAGGGGAGCTTCCTACGAGCAGTACTTC. Translation gives CASSYRRGASYEQYF.

This chain connects TRBV2 to TRBJ1-1, with 7 bases aligning to TRBD1. The CDR3 sequence is 13 residues long. Germline V gene sequence: CDR1 SNHLY, CDR2 FYNNEI. V lost 6 bases to trimming and J lost 2 bases; unmatched junction nucleotides: 3. CDR3 loop: CASSRQGNTEAFF. The CDR3 DNA sequence: TGTGCCAGCAGCAGACAGGGTAACACTGAAGCTTTCTTT. Together with reference TRBV2 and TRBJ1-1, the CDR3 gives the full variable domain: EPEVTQTPSHQVTQMGQEVILRCVPISNHLYFYWYRQILGQKVEFLVSFYNNEISEKSEIFDDQFSVERPDGSNFTLKIRSTKLEDSAMYFCASSRQGNTEAFFGQGTRLTVV.

The genes are TRBV18 and TRBJ2-3, with TRBD1 as a possible D gene (5 bases). The ends were cut back, 1 base at V and 1 base at J, with 12 bases in the middle. Germline V gene sequence: CDR1 KGHSH, CDR2 LQKENI. The CDR3 is 16 residues long. CDR3 protein: CASSPRGGGGTDTQYF. In DNA, the CDR3 is TGTGCCAGCTCACCACGGGGCGGTGGTGGCACAGATACGCAGTATTTT.

DNA for the CDR3: TGTGCCAGCAGTTTGGGGGGGACTCAACGATACAATGAGCAGTTCTTC. Protein product: CASSLGGTQRYNEQFF. V gene TRBV27 combines with J gene TRBJ2-1; the match to TRBD2 covers 7 bases. Per the germline V gene, CDR1 is MNHEY and CDR2 is SMNVEV (reference sequence). V shed 3 bases, J shed 4 bases, and the junction held 9 bases outside the gene matches. The CDR3 has 16 amino acids.

The chain uses TRBV6-1 and TRBJ1-1; the D is unclear. Germline V CDR1 and CDR2: MNHNS, SASEGT. Trimming cost V 1 base and J 4 bases, with 7 bases left between them. The CDR3 covers 13 residues. CDR3 protein: CASSEVAGTEAFF. The CDR3 bases are TGTGCCAGCAGTGAAGTCGCGGGCACTGAAGCTTTCTTT.

The rearrangement uses TRBV4-1 and TRBJ2-3; TRBD2 matches 8 bases. The V and J ends lost 2 bases and 7 bases, in that order; junction bases with no gene match: 8. Germline lookup yields CDR1 MGHRA and CDR2 YSYEKL. The CDR3 is 15 residues long. In nucleotides, the CDR3 is TGCGCCAGCAGCCAAAGTTGGAGCGGGAGACATACGCAGTATTTT. Its translation: CASSQSWSGRHTQYF.

This chain uses TRBV19 with TRBJ1-4, with D perhaps matching TRBD1 (6 bases). Germline CDR1 is LNHDA and CDR2 is SQIVND (reference sequence). CDR3 size: 15 residues. V lost 5 bases and J 8 bases, leaving 18 bases between the germline ends. CDR3 nucleotide sequence: TGTGCCAGTAGTCCACGACAGACCAGGGGAGAAAAACTGTTTTTT. As protein: CASSPRQTRGEKLFF.

The gene calls are TRBV15 and TRBJ2-1, with 7 bases identical to TRBD1. The junction had 8 bases not matched to a gene; V was cut back by 3 bases and J by 3 bases. Germline values: CDR1 LNHNV, CDR2 YYDKDF (reference sequence). The CDR3 contains 16 residues. The CDR3 bases are TGTGCCACCAGCAGGGAGCCTACAGGGGTCTACAATGAGCAGTTCTTC. As protein: CATSREPTGVYNEQFF.

The genes are TRBV6-2 or TRBV6-3 and TRBJ2-7; TRBD1 matches 9 bases. The CDR3 length is 16 residues. The V segment lost 5 bases and the J segment 5 bases; nucleotides outside the gene matches: 13. Germline V gene sequence: CDR1 MNHEY, CDR2 SVGEGT. CDR3 in DNA: TGTGCCAGCAGTCTCTGGCCGGGACAGGGACGGAACGAGCAGTACTTC. It encodes CASSLWPGQGRNEQYF.

The V call is TRBV27, the J call TRBJ1-6; no definite D call. The V end was cut by 3 bases, the J end by 8 bases, with 11 bases between. The CDR3 covers 14 residues. Germline CDR1 is MNHEY and CDR2 is SMNVEV (reference sequence). CDR3 coding DNA: TGTGCCAGCAGTTTTGGAGGCGGTTATTCACCCCTCCACTTT. Translating gives CASSFGGGYSPLHF.

The gene calls are TRBV25-1 and TRBJ1-2, with D perhaps TRBD1 (5 bases). Germline-derived CDR1 and CDR2 are MGHDK and SYGVNS. V was clipped by 2 bases and J by 4 bases, with 11 bases between them. CDR3 length: 14 residues. The CDR3 coding sequence is TGTGCCAGCAGTGAAGCGGGGGTGAGCTATGGCTACACCTTC. It translates to CASSEAGVSYGYTF.

This clone was detected only once. The DNA of the CDR3 is TGTGCCAGCAGGGACAGTAGAACCTACGAGCAGTACTTC. It is translated as CASRDSRTYEQYF. The chain carries TRBV6-6 and TRBJ2-7; TRBD1 might be the D (6 bases). V was pared by 6 bases and J by 2 bases, with 11 bases between. Germline V gene lookup returns CDR1 MNHNY and CDR2 SVGAGI (reference sequence). The CDR3 is 13 residues long.

The rearrangement joins TRBV15 to TRBJ2-3; tentatively, D is TRBD2 (5 bases). V was shortened by 1 base and J by 7 bases, with 9 bases between the two germline ends. The germline V gene has CDR1 LNHNV and CDR2 YYDKDF (reference sequence). The CDR3 runs 13 residues. As DNA, the CDR3 is TGTGCCACCAGCAGAGGAGGGAGTTATACGCAGTATTTT. Translating gives CATSRGGSYTQYF.

The rearrangement joins TRBV19 to TRBJ2-7; possibly TRBD2 for D (7 bases). The germline gives CDR1 LNHDA, CDR2 SQIVND (reference sequence). Trimming stripped 3 bases from V and 3 bases from J, with 18 bases between. CDR3 size: 16 residues. Here the CDR3 reads CASSIRGATPFYEQYF. The CDR3 bases are TGTGCCAGTAGTATCCGGGGGGCGACTCCTTTCTACGAGCAGTACTTC.

The genes are TRBV4-2 and TRBJ1-2, with TRBD1 matching 7 bases. The V and J ends lost 2 bases and 6 bases, in that order; junction bases with no gene match: 9. There are 15 residues in the CDR3. Germline assignment: CDR1 LGHNA and CDR2 YNFKEQ. The DNA of the CDR3 is TGTGCCAGCAGCCAATTGGACAGGTTTCGTAATGGCTACACCTTC. It encodes CASSQLDRFRNGYTF.

This rearrangement joins TRBV9 to TRBJ1-2, with TRBD1 matching 11 bases. V shed 4 bases and J 8 bases; nucleotides not matched to a gene: 13. Germline CDR1 reads SGDLS; CDR2 reads YYNGEE. The CDR3 has 16 amino acids. The CDR3 spells CASSLHSWTGGKGYTF. The CDR3, as DNA: TGTGCCAGCAGCTTGCATTCTTGGACAGGGGGCAAAGGCTACACCTTC. Full variable domain (outside the CDR3, taken from reference TRBV9 and TRBJ1-2): DSGVTQTPKHLITATGQRVTLRCSPRSGDLSVYWYQQSLDQGLQFLIQYYNGEERAKGNILERFSAQQFPDLHSELNLSSLELGDSALYFCASSLHSWTGGKGYTFGSGTRLTVV.

The gene calls are TRBV6-5 and TRBJ2-3; 8 bases line up with TRBD2. The ends lost 3 bases at V and 2 bases at J; junction bases unmatched: 4. CDR1 and CDR2 from the germline V gene are MNHEY and SVGAGI. The CDR3 contains 15 residues. CDR3: CASSYTAGDTDTQYF. The CDR3 DNA sequence: TGTGCCAGCAGTTATACAGCGGGGGACACAGATACGCAGTATTTT.

V and J are TRBV30 and TRBJ1-2, with D uncertain. The germline V gene encodes CDR1 GTSNPN and CDR2 SVGIG (reference sequence). The CDR3 has 13 residues. V lost 4 bases and J 8 bases, leaving 17 bases between the germline ends. Here the CDR3 reads CAWTPMTAGGYTF. The CDR3 nucleotides read TGTGCCTGGACCCCGATGACTGCGGGGGGCTACACCTTC.

The gene calls are TRBV18 and TRBJ2-2, with 14 bases aligning to TRBD2. V was pared by 6 bases and J by 11 bases, with 8 bases of the junction left unmatched. The germline CDR1 and CDR2 sequences are KGHSH and LQKENI. The CDR3 covers 15 residues. CDR3 DNA sequence: TGTGCCAGCTCTCCTGGACTAGCGGGAGGCCTTGAGCTGTTTTTT. It encodes CASSPGLAGGLELFF.

The chain uses TRBV5-4 and TRBJ1-5; maybe TRBD1 (6 bases). Trimming cost V 0 bases and J 1 base, with 8 bases left between them. The CDR3 runs to 15 residues. Germline CDR1 and CDR2: SGHNT and YYREEE (reference sequence). In DNA, the CDR3 is TGTGCCAGCAGCTTGGACAGGGAGAGCAATCAGCCCCAGCATTTT. It codes for CASSLDRESNQPQHF.

The rearrangement joins TRBV4-1 to TRBJ2-3, with a possible D match to TRBD1 (6 bases). V was cut by 0 bases and J by 3 bases, with 16 bases left in between. CDR1 MGHRA and CDR2 YSYEKL come from the germline V gene. The CDR3 runs to 17 residues. CDR3 residues: CASSQDGPGVMTDTQYF. Here the CDR3 DNA reads TGCGCCAGCAGCCAAGACGGGCCAGGGGTCATGACAGATACGCAGTATTTT.

The chain uses TRBV19 and TRBJ1-3, with D uncertain. The length of the CDR3 is 15 residues. With 3 bases removed from V and 0 bases from J, the gap between germline ends came to 9 bases. Germline assignment: CDR1 LNHDA and CDR2 SQIVND (reference sequence). The CDR3 DNA sequence: TGTGCCAGTAGTATTTTCTTTAGCTCTGGAAACACCATATATTTT. It translates to CASSIFFSSGNTIYF.